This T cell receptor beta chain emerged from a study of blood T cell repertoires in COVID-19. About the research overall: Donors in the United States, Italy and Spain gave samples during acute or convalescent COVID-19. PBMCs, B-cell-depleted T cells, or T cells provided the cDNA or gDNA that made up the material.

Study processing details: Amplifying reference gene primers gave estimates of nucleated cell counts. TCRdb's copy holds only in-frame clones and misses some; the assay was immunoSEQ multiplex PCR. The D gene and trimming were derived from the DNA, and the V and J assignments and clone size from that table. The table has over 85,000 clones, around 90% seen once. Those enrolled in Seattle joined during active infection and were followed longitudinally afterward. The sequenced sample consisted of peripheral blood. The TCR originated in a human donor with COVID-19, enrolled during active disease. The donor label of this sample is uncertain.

Written as DNA, the CDR3 is TGCAGCGTTGCCCAGGGGGCCGGGGGGGAAAAACTGTTTTTT. This sequence encodes CSVAQGAGGEKLFF. V gene TRBV29-1 combines with J gene TRBJ1-4; 8 bases agree with TRBD1. With 4 bases clipped from V and 8 bases from J, the junction kept 9 bases outside the gene matches. Germline values: CDR1 SQVTM, CDR2 ANQGSEA. CDR3 length equals 14 residues.